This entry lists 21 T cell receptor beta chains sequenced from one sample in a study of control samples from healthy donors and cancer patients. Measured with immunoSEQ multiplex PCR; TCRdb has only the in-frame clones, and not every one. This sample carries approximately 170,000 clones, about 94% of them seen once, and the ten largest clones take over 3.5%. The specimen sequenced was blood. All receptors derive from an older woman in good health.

Here the CDR3 reads CASTRRREHTEAFF. The CDR3 nucleotides are TGTGCCAGTACCAGGCGCAGGGAACACACTGAAGCTTTCTTT. The chain is built from TRBV19 and TRBJ1-1, with D possibly TRBD1 on 5 matching bases. V was cut by 7 bases and J by 3 bases, with 15 bases left in between. Germline V gives CDR1 LNHDA, CDR2 SQIVND (reference sequence). The CDR3 length is 14 residues.

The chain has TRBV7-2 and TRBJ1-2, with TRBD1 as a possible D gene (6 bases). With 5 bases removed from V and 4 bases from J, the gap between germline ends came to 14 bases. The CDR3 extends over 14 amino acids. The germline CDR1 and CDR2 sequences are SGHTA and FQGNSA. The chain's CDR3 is CASSPEGGGYGYTF. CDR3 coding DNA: TGTGCCAGCAGCCCCGAGGGAGGGGGCTATGGCTACACCTTC.

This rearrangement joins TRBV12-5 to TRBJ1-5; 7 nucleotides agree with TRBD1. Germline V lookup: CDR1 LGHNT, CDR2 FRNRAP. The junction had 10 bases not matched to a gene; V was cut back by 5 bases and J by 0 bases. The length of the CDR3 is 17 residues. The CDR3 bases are TGTGCTAGTGGTCCAACGACAGGGAGCTATAGCAATCAGCCCCAGCATTTT. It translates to CASGPTTGSYSNQPQHF.

CDR3 protein: CASSSTLGTDGYTF. The CDR3 coding sequence is TGCGCCAGCAGCTCGACTCTTGGGACGGATGGCTACACCTTC. V is TRBV5-1 and J is TRBJ1-2, with D possibly matching TRBD1 (5 bases). V was cut by 3 bases and J by 6 bases, with 15 bases left in between. Germline V gives CDR1 SGHRS, CDR2 YFSETQ. This CDR3 is 14 amino acids long.

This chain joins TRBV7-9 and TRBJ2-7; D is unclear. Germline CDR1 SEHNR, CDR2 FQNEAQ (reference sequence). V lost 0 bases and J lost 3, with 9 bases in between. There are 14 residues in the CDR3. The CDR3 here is CASSLAVSLYEQYF. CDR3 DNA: TGTGCCAGCAGCTTAGCCGTCAGCCTCTACGAGCAGTACTTC. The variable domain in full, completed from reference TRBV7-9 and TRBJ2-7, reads DTGVSQNPRHKITKRGQNVTFRCDPISEHNRLYWYRQTLGQGPEFLTYFQNEAQLEKSRLLSDRFSAERPKGSFSTLEIQRTEQGDSAMYLCASSLAVSLYEQYFGPGTRLTVT.

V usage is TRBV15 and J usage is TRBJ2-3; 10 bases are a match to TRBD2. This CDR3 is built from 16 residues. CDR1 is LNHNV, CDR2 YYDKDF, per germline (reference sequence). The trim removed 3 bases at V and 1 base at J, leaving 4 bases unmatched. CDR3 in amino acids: CATSRGTSGGTDTQYF. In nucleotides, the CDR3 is TGTGCCACCAGCAGGGGCACTAGCGGGGGCACAGATACGCAGTATTTT.

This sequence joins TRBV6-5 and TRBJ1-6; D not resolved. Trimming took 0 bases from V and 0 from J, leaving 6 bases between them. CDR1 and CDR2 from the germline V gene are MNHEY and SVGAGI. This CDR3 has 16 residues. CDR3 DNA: TGTGCCAGCAGTTACTCCTCAAGCTCCTATAATTCACCCCTCCACTTT. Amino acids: CASSYSSSSYNSPLHF.

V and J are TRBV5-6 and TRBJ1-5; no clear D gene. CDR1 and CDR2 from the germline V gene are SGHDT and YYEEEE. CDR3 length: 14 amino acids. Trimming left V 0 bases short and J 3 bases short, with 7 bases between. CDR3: CASSLVEDNQPQHF. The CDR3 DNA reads TGTGCCAGCAGCTTGGTAGAGGACAATCAGCCCCAGCATTTT. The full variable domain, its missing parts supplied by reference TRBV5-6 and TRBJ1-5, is DAGVTQSPTHLIKTRGQQVTLRCSPKSGHDTVSWYQQALGQGPQFIFQYYEEEERQRGNFPDRFSGHQFPNYSSELNVNALLLGDSALYLCASSLVEDNQPQHFGDGTRLSIL.

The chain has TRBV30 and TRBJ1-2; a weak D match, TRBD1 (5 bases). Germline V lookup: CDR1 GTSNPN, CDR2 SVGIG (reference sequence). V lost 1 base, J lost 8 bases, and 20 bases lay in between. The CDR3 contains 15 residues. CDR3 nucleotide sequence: TGTGCCTGGAGTGAGAGGATGTCTCAGGGTGGAGGCTACACCTTC. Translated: CAWSERMSQGGGYTF.

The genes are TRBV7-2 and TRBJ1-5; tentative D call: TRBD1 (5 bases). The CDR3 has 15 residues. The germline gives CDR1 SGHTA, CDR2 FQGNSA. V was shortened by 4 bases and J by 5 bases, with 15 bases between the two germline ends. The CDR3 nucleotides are TGTGCCAGCAGCTACTCCGGGACGGCTTATCAGCCCCAGCATTTT. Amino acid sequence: CASSYSGTAYQPQHF.

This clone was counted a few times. The CDR3 protein is CASRELSRGRRETQYF. DNA of the CDR3: TGTGCCAGCAGAGAACTGAGCAGGGGGCGCAGAGAGACCCAGTACTTC. The genes are TRBV6-1 and TRBJ2-5, with 8 bases aligning to TRBD1. V lost 6 bases, J lost 4 bases, and 13 bases stayed unmatched. Germline V CDR1 and CDR2: MNHNS, SASEGT. The CDR3 is 16 residues long.

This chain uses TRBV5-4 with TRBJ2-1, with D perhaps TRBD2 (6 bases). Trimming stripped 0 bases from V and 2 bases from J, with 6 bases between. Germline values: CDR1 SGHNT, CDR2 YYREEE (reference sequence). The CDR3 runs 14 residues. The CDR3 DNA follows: TGTGCCAGCAGCTTGGGGGGGGCCTACAATGAGCAGTTCTTC. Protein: CASSLGGAYNEQFF. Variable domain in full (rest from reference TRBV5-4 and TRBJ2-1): ETGVTQSPTHLIKTRGQQVTLRCSSQSGHNTVSWYQQALGQGPQFIFQYYREEENGRGNFPPRFSGLQFPNYSSELNVNALELDDSALYLCASSLGGAYNEQFFGPGTRLTVL.

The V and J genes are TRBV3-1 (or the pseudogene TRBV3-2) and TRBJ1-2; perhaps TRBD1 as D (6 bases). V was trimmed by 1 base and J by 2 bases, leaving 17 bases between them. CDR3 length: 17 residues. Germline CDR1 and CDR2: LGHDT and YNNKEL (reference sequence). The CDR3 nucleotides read TGTGCCAGCAGCCAAGTTCCAGGCGGGGACAACAACTATGGCTACACCTTC. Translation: CASSQVPGGDNNYGYTF.

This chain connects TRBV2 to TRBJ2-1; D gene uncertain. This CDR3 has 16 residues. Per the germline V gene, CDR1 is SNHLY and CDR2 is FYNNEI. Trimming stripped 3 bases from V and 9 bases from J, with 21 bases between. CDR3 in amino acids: CASSDGIGRGLAEQFF. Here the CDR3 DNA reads TGTGCCAGCAGTGATGGGATAGGACGCGGCTTAGCTGAGCAGTTCTTC.

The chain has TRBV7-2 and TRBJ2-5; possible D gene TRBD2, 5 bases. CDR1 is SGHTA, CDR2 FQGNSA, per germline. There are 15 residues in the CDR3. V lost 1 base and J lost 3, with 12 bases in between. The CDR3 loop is CASSLVASWEETQYF. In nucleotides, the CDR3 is TGTGCCAGCAGCTTAGTGGCTAGCTGGGAAGAGACCCAGTACTTC.

This CDR3 reads CASVSRDIQYF. CDR3 coding DNA: TGTGCCAGCGTTTCGAGGGACATTCAGTACTTC. The rearrangement uses TRBV6-5 and TRBJ2-4; D is possibly TRBD2 (5 bases). Trimming cost V 8 bases and J 8 bases, with 10 bases left between them. Germline V lookup: CDR1 MNHEY, CDR2 SVGAGI. This CDR3 has 11 residues.

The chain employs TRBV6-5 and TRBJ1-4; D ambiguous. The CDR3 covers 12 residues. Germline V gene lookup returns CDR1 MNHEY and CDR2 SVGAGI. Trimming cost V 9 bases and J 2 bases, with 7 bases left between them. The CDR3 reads CASRRTNEKLFF. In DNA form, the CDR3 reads TGTGCCAGTAGACGGACTAATGAAAAACTGTTTTTT.

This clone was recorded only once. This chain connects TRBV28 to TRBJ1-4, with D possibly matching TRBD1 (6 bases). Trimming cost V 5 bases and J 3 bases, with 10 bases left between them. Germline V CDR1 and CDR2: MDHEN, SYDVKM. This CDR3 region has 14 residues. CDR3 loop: CASSVTGANEKLFF. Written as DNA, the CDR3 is TGTGCCAGCAGTGTGACAGGCGCTAATGAAAAACTGTTTTTT.

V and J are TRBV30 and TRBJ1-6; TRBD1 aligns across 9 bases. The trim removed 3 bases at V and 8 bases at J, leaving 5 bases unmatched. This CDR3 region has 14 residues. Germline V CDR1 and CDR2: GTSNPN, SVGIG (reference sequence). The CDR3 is CAWRDRGIDSPLHF. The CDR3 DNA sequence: TGTGCCTGGAGGGACAGGGGTATTGATTCACCCCTCCACTTT. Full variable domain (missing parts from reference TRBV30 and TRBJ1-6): SQTIHQWPATLVQPVGSPLSLECTVEGTSNPNLYWYRQAAGRGLQLLFYSVGIGQISSEVPQNLSASRPQDRQFILSSKKLLLSDSGFYLCAWRDRGIDSPLHFGNGTRLTVT.

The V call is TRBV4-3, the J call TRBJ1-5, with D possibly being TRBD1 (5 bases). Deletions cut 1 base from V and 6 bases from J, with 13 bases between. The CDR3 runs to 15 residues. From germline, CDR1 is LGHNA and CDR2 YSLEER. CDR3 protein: CASSQGQGPTQPQHF. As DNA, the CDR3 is TGCGCCAGCAGCCAAGGCCAGGGACCTACTCAGCCCCAGCATTTT.

This chain's CDR3 is CAIGLTGRSTEAFF. The DNA of the CDR3 is TGTGCCATCGGGCTGACAGGGAGGAGCACTGAAGCTTTCTTT. The J gene is TRBJ1-1, the V gene TRBV10-3, with TRBD1 matching over 7 bases. This CDR3 contains 14 residues. J was trimmed by 4 bases and V by 8 bases; bases with no gene match: 10. Germline V gene data show CDR1 as ENHRY and CDR2 as SYGVKD.